This record looks at one T cell receptor beta chain sequence and its context. What it recognizes is unknown. The record originates from a study of T and B cells in COVID-19 patients. Study as a whole: Comorbidities linked to unfavorable COVID-19 outcome were present in about 90% of the 20 active-infection patients.

TRB rearrangements were amplified by multiplex PCR with BIOMED2 TRB-A/B primers. One entry per CDR3 protein, called by TCRdb with MiXCR from the multiplex PCR reads. The top ten clones hold about 16% of a sample with about 3,200 distinct CDR3 sequences, approximately 24% of them seen once. Blood genomic DNA input for TRB amplification was roughly 220-500 ng. This CDR3 comprises 14 residues. V was shortened by 5 bases and J by 5 bases, with 15 bases between the two germline ends. The germline gives CDR1 MNHEY, CDR2 SVGEGT. Study-level results: Blood from mildly ill patients while symptomatic, and early samples from severe cases, were scarce. Clonality of TRB repertoires was high in active COVID-19; recovery brought above-healthy diversity and richness. The recovered cohort had some 2,000 exclusive TCR clusters, including just over 30 low generation probability clusters.

Sequences were obtained from blood. This TCR came from a human donor with active COVID-19. V usage is TRBV6-2 or TRBV6-3 and J usage is TRBJ2-5, with D possibly being TRBD2 (6 bases). CDR3 in amino acids: CASSQGGILETQYF. CDR3 sequence (DNA): TGTGCCAGCAGTCAAGGAGGGATTTTGGAGACCCAGTACTTC.